These 25 T cell receptor beta chains share one sample of origin, sequenced in a study of cytomegalovirus exposure and HLA in healthy donors (dated by TCRdb to the late 2010s). Library prep was done by the immunoSEQ multiplex PCR assay. The multiplex PCR relied on a mix of 60 forward primers for TCR Vbeta segments and 13 reverse primers for TCR Jbeta segments. The table comes from immuneACCESS by way of TCRdb, which keeps in-frame sequences with V and J called. Part of the clones is missing from these tables; in studies checked, under half for an unresolved V gene and the rest for unknown reasons. Recorded for this sample are hundreds of thousands of clones; roughly 70% of them occurred a single time. The biggest ten clones account for 2% to 2.5% of the sample. Material for sequencing was PBMCs. The receptors stem from a female donor in good health and CMV-seronegative.

This clone was seen a few times. The rearrangement joins TRBV9 to TRBJ2-3, with 15 positions matching TRBD2. Trimming removed 4 bases from V and 0 bases from J; junction bases left unmatched: 9. The CDR3 spans 19 residues. CDR1 is SGDLS and CDR2 is YYNGEE in the germline V gene. The chain's CDR3 is CASSPRGTSGRSSTDTQYF. The CDR3 DNA reads TGTGCCAGCAGCCCCCGGGGGACTAGCGGGAGGTCTAGCACAGATACGCAGTATTTT.

V is TRBV7-2 and J is TRBJ1-2, with D hard to call. V shed 2 bases and J shed 2 bases, with 15 bases lying between them. CDR1 is SGHTA, CDR2 FQGNSA, per germline. CDR3 length equals 16 residues. Here the CDR3 reads CTSSLWASTANYGYTF. Written as DNA, the CDR3 is TGTACCAGCAGCTTATGGGCCAGCACCGCGAACTATGGCTACACCTTC.

V is TRBV5-3 and J is TRBJ1-1, with D possibly matching TRBD1 (5 bases). TRBV5-3 is treated as an ORF (open reading frame) with a function not yet certain. The V end lost 0 bases, the J end lost 5 bases, and 14 bases lay between the germline ends. The CDR3 sequence is 15 residues long. CDR3 coding DNA: TGTGCCAGAAGCTTGGGGGGGGTTTGGCGGACTGAAGCTTTCTTT. Amino acids: CARSLGGVWRTEAFF.

The chain combines TRBV5-1 with TRBJ2-5; no clear D gene. The CDR3 sequence is 13 residues long. From germline, CDR1 is SGHRS and CDR2 YFSETQ. The V and J ends lost 1 base and 4 bases respectively, with 8 bases between them. CDR3 in amino acids: CASSLWALETQYF. CDR3 DNA: TGCGCCAGCAGCTTGTGGGCCTTAGAGACCCAGTACTTC.

This clone has a handful of counts. This chain joins TRBV28 and TRBJ1-5; D gene uncertain. V was shortened by 7 bases and J by 0 bases, with 16 bases between the two germline ends. Germline-derived CDR1 and CDR2 are MDHEN and SYDVKM. This CDR3 region has 16 residues. CDR3 sequence reads: CASTPAGVYSNQPQHF. The CDR3 DNA is TGTGCCAGCACCCCGGCGGGCGTTTATAGCAATCAGCCCCAGCATTTT. Combining the CDR3 with reference TRBV28 and TRBJ1-5 gives the whole variable domain DVKVTQSSRYLVKRTGEKVFLECVQDMDHENMFWYRQDPGLGLRLIYFSYDVKMKEKGDIPEGYSVSREKKERFSLILESASTNQTSMYLCASTPAGVYSNQPQHFGDGTRLSIL.

V gene TRBV19 combines with J gene TRBJ2-3; 14 bases map to TRBD2. This CDR3 comprises 16 residues. J was trimmed by 6 bases and V by 3 bases; bases with no gene match: 5. Germline V gene data show CDR1 as LNHDA and CDR2 as SQIVND (reference sequence). The CDR3: CASSMGTSGSKDTQYF. The CDR3 DNA follows: TGTGCCAGTAGTATGGGGACTAGCGGGAGTAAGGATACGCAGTATTTT.

The J gene is TRBJ1-5, the V gene TRBV15, with no clear D. V lost 1 base and J lost 0, with 10 bases in between. CDR3 length: 16 residues. From germline, CDR1 is LNHNV and CDR2 YYDKDF (reference sequence). The CDR3 loop reads CATSRVRHLSNQPQHF. The CDR3 DNA sequence: TGTGCCACCAGCAGAGTGCGCCACCTTAGCAATCAGCCCCAGCATTTT.

The chain carries TRBV28 and TRBJ2-1; no clear D. The CDR3 extends over 13 amino acids. Germline CDR1 MDHEN, CDR2 SYDVKM. The V end lost 3 bases, the J end lost 6 bases, and 9 bases lay between the germline ends. CDR3 sequence reads: CASSFGQANEQFF. The CDR3 region has the DNA TGTGCCAGCAGTTTTGGGCAGGCCAATGAGCAGTTCTTC.

This clone was seen more than once but under ten times. This chain links TRBV28 with TRBJ1-6; D unresolved. The CDR3 spans 14 residues. Deletions cut 3 bases from V and 5 bases from J, with 8 bases between. Germline V gene lookup returns CDR1 MDHEN and CDR2 SYDVKM. CDR3 DNA sequence: TGTGCCAGCAGTTTGGGCAGGAATAATTCACCCCTCCACTTT. This encodes CASSLGRNNSPLHF.

The CDR3 loop reads CASNLRGGTVTEAFF. The CDR3 DNA is TGTGCCAGCAACCTGAGGGGGGGGACGGTCACTGAAGCTTTCTTT. The J gene is TRBJ1-1, the V gene TRBV5-4; weak D call: TRBD1 (6 bases). In germline, CDR1 is SGHNT, CDR2 YYREEE (reference sequence). The CDR3 is made up of 15 amino acids. V dropped 6 bases and J dropped 4 bases, with 19 bases sitting between them.

J is TRBJ2-1 and V is TRBV4-2; unclear D gene. The V end was cut by 1 base, the J end by 7 bases, with 2 bases between. The CDR3 consists of 11 residues. Germline V CDR1 and CDR2: LGHNA, YNFKEQ. The CDR3 sequence: CASSQANEQFF. CDR3 sequence (DNA): TGTGCCAGCAGCCAAGCTAATGAGCAGTTCTTC.

This clone has a handful of counts. The genes are TRBV5-1 and TRBJ2-6, with D unresolved. Germline V gene sequence: CDR1 SGHRS, CDR2 YFSETQ. V gave up 0 bases and J gave up 0 bases, with 4 bases separating them. CDR3 length equals 15 residues. The chain's CDR3 is CASSLVGSGANVLTF. The CDR3 DNA reads as TGCGCCAGCAGCTTGGTCGGCTCTGGGGCCAACGTCCTGACTTTC.

This clone was counted between two and nine times. The chain uses TRBV9 and TRBJ2-5, with 7 bases aligning to TRBD1. The CDR3 loop spans 17 amino acids. V lost 4 bases, J lost 4 bases, and 16 bases stayed unmatched. Germline lookup yields CDR1 SGDLS and CDR2 YYNGEE. CDR3 coding DNA: TGTGCCAGCAGCTCCCCCCCGGTTCGGGACAGTTCAGAGACCCAGTACTTC. This sequence encodes CASSSPPVRDSSETQYF.

This clone occurred a few times. The chain employs TRBV15 and TRBJ2-7, with TRBD2 matching 7 bases. The CDR3 runs 16 residues. Germline V CDR1 and CDR2: LNHNV, YYDKDF (reference sequence). V gave up 3 bases and J gave up 4 bases; unmatched junction bases: 12. The chain's CDR3 is CATSSGAGVQQYEQYF. The CDR3 DNA follows: TGTGCCACCAGCAGTGGGGCGGGAGTTCAGCAGTACGAGCAGTACTTC.

The rearrangement uses TRBV5-4 and TRBJ2-7, with 8 bases lining up with TRBD2. With 4 bases clipped from V and 4 bases from J, the junction kept 10 bases outside the gene matches. The CDR3 sequence is 15 residues long. Germline V CDR1 and CDR2: SGHNT, YYREEE (reference sequence). CDR3 loop: CASSTTSAASYEQYF. The DNA of the CDR3 is TGTGCCAGCAGCACGACTAGCGCGGCCTCTTACGAGCAGTACTTC.

J is TRBJ2-7 and V is TRBV28; 7 bases align to TRBD1. Germline assignment: CDR1 MDHEN and CDR2 SYDVKM. Trimming removed 5 bases from V and 3 bases from J; junction bases left unmatched: 7. CDR3 length: 14 residues. DNA of the CDR3: TGTGCCAGCAGTCCAAGACCAGGGGGCTACGAGCAGTACTTC. Amino acid sequence: CASSPRPGGYEQYF. The full variable domain, its missing parts supplied by reference TRBV28 and TRBJ2-7, is DVKVTQSSRYLVKRTGEKVFLECVQDMDHENMFWYRQDPGLGLRLIYFSYDVKMKEKGDIPEGYSVSREKKERFSLILESASTNQTSMYLCASSPRPGGYEQYFGPGTRLTVT.

This clone was seen a single time. At one end, the junction sequence differs from germline, possibly due to a read error. The chain links TRBV7-7 to TRBJ2-1, with 13 positions matching TRBD2. From germline, CDR1 is SSHAT and CDR2 FNYEAQ (reference sequence). The CDR3 spans 17 residues. The CDR3 is CDSSRAGGTSGNNEQFF. CDR3 DNA: TGTGACAGCAGCCGCGCCGGAGGGACTAGCGGGAACAATGAGCAGTTCTTC.

The chain combines TRBV11-2 with TRBJ2-1; no definite D call. Germline CDR1 is SGHAT and CDR2 is FQNNGV. Trimming removed 1 base from V and 6 bases from J, with 7 bases in between. There are 13 residues in the CDR3. The CDR3 sequence: CASSLAASNEQFF. CDR3 DNA: TGTGCCAGCAGCTTAGCGGCTAGCAATGAGCAGTTCTTC. The full variable domain, its missing parts supplied by reference TRBV11-2 and TRBJ2-1, is EAGVAQSPRYKIIEKRQSVAFWCNPISGHATLYWYQQILGQGPKLLIQFQNNGVVDDSQLPKDRFSAERLKGVDSTLKIQPAKLEDSAVYLCASSLAASNEQFFGPGTRLTVL.

This clone has only a few counts. The J gene is TRBJ1-2, the V gene TRBV2, with 7 bases aligning to TRBD1. With 4 bases clipped from V and 10 bases from J, the junction kept 6 bases outside the gene matches. Per germline, CDR1 SNHLY and CDR2 FYNNEI. The CDR3 length is 12 residues. The CDR3, as DNA: TGTGCCAGCAGTGGGACAGGTTCGGTCTACACCTTC. Protein: CASSGTGSVYTF. Drawing the rest from reference TRBV2 and TRBJ1-2, the complete variable domain is EPEVTQTPSHQVTQMGQEVILRCVPISNHLYFYWYRQILGQKVEFLVSFYNNEISEKSEIFDDQFSVERPDGSNFTLKIRSTKLEDSAMYFCASSGTGSVYTFGSGTRLTVV.

This clone was observed a handful of times. The V gene is TRBV6-1, the J gene TRBJ1-6, with 7 bases identical to TRBD1. V was clipped by 7 bases and J by 7 bases; unmatched bases: 7. This CDR3 contains 14 residues. Germline V lookup: CDR1 MNHNS, CDR2 SASEGT. DNA of the CDR3: TGTGCCAGCACCTCGGACAGGACCAATTCACCCCTCCACTTT. Its translation: CASTSDRTNSPLHF.

As concerns this clone: Sequence at one end of the junction differs from germline and may be a read error. V and J are TRBV6-5 and TRBJ2-7, with D possibly being TRBD1 (6 bases). The CDR3 runs 14 residues. Germline CDR1 reads MNHEY; CDR2 reads SVGAGI. The CDR3 sequence: CASRDSSKGYERYF. Here the CDR3 DNA reads TGTGCCAGCAGGGACAGTTCGAAGGGTTACGAGCGGTACTTC.

This clone occurred once. J is TRBJ2-7 and V is TRBV6-1; no reliable D call. CDR1 MNHNS and CDR2 SASEGT come from the germline V gene. Trimming pared 1 base from V and 3 bases from J, leaving 13 bases between. CDR3 size: 15 residues. CDR3 sequence reads: CASSEGPGTSYEQYF. CDR3 in DNA: TGTGCCAGCAGTGAAGGCCCAGGTACCAGCTACGAGCAGTACTTC.

This chain links TRBV14 with TRBJ2-7, with 8 positions matching TRBD2. Trimming cost V 2 bases and J 3 bases; bases outside gene matches: 9. CDR3 length equals 16 residues. Germline loops: CDR1 SGHDN, CDR2 FVKESK. CDR3 loop: CASSQNGRLAHYEQYF. The CDR3 DNA reads TGTGCCAGCAGCCAAAATGGTCGACTAGCGCACTACGAGCAGTACTTC.

The chain carries TRBV18 and TRBJ2-7; the match to TRBD1 covers 7 bases. Germline-derived CDR1 and CDR2 are KGHSH and LQKENI. This CDR3 region has 13 residues. J gave up 3 bases and V 6 bases, and 5 bases lay outside the gene matches. In DNA form, the CDR3 reads TGTGCCAGCTCGGCCGGGACAGACTACGAGCAGTACTTC. Its protein product is CASSAGTDYEQYF.

A few counts support this clone. This sequence joins TRBV20-1 and TRBJ1-1; D is uncertain. CDR1 is DFQATT, CDR2 SNEGSKA, per germline (reference sequence). This CDR3 has 10 residues. The V gene lost 5 bases and the J gene lost 7 bases, with 8 bases spanning the gap. The CDR3 DNA is TGCAGTGCTCTGCGGAATGAAGCTTTCTTT. Amino acid sequence: CSALRNEAFF.